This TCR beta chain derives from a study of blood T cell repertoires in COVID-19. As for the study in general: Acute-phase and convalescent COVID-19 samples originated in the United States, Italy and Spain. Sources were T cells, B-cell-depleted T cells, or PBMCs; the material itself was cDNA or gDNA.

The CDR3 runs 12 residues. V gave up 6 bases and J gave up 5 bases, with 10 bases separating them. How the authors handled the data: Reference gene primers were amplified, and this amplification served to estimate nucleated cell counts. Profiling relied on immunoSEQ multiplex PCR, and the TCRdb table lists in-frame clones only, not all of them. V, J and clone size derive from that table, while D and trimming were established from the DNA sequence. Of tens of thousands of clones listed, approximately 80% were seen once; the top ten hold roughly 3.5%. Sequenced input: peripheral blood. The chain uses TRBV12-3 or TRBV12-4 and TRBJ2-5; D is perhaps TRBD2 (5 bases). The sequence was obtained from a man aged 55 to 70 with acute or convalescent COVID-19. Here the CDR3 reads CASSQSGETQYF. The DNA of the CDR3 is TGTGCCAGCAGCCAATCGGGGGAGACCCAGTACTTC.